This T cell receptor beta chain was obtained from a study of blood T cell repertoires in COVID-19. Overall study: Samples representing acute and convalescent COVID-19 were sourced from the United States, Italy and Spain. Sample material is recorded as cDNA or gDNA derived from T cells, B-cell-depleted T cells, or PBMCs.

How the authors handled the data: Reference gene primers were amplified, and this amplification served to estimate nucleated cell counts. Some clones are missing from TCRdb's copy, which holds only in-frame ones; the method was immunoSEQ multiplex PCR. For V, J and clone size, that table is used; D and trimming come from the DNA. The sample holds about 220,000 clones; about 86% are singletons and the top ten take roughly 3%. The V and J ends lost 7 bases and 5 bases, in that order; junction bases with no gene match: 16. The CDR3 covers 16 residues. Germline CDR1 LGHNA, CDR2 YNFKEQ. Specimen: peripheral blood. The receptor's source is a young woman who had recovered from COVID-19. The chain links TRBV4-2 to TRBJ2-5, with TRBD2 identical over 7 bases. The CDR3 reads CASKLEMGEGGETQYF. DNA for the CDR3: TGTGCCAGCAAACTAGAGATGGGGGAGGGTGGCGAGACCCAGTACTTC.